Detailed here is one T cell receptor (beta chain). The antigen is undetermined. TCRdb re-called the 5' RACE reads through MiXCR, storing one row per CDR3 protein. This sample has around 490,000 distinct CDR3 sequences; approximately 14% occur once, and the top ten carry about 0.47%. This sample is drawn from a study of identical twins. All of the donors were Caucasians in good health. Points from the study as a whole: Partly confounded zero-insertion analyses could result from invariant MAIT and iNKT cells.

These records were also assigned to another study, of yellow fever vaccine responses in identical twins.

What was sequenced was CD4+ T cells sorted from blood. This sequence was found in a woman aged 18-29 years in good health.

CDR3 DNA sequence: TGTGCCAGCAGTCCGGCCTACGCTGGCTCCTACAATGAGCAGTTCTTC. This sequence encodes CASSPAYAGSYNEQFF. The rearrangement links TRBV28 to TRBJ2-1; no definite D call. Trimming stripped 5 bases from V and 0 bases from J, with 14 bases between. The germline V gene has CDR1 MDHEN and CDR2 SYDVKM. The CDR3 totals 16 residues.